This T cell receptor (beta chain) appears in the sequencing data of a study of cytotoxic CD8 clonotypes in ibrutinib-treated CLL. Study context: Each sample contained, on average, under 260,000 productive templates and about 88,000 productive rearrangements.

This clone has only a few counts. Germline values: CDR1 SGDLS, CDR2 YYNGEE. The CDR3 runs to 14 residues. Trimming stripped 4 bases from V and 6 bases from J, with 13 bases between. Data came from immunoSEQ multiplex PCR; TCRdb stores just in-frame clones and leaves some out. The data hold tens of thousands of clones, with about three fifths observed a single time. This TCR came from a human donor with chronic lymphocytic leukemia. The chain joins TRBV9 to TRBJ2-2, with D perhaps matching TRBD1 (6 bases). The source was PBMCs, collected before ibrutinib treatment. CDR3 sequence: CASSRSGAPGELFF. CDR3 nucleotides: TGTGCCAGCAGCCGCTCAGGGGCTCCCGGGGAGCTGTTTTTT.